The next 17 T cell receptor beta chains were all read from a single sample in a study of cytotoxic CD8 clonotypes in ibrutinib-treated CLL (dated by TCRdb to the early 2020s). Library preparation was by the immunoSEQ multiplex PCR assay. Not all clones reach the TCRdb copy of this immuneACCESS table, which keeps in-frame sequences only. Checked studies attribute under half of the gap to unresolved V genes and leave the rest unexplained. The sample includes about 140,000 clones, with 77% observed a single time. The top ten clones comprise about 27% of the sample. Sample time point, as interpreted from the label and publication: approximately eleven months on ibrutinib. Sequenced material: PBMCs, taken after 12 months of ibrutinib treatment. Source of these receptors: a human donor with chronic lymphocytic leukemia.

CDR3 residues: CASSPAGAYGYTF. Here the CDR3 DNA reads TGTGCCAGCTCACCCGCGGGGGCCTATGGCTACACCTTC. The J gene is TRBJ1-2, the V gene TRBV18; maybe TRBD1 (6 bases). The CDR3 consists of 13 residues. Germline CDR1 KGHSH, CDR2 LQKENI. Trimming removed 3 bases at V and 4 bases at J, with 9 bases between. The entire variable domain, with the rest obtained from reference TRBV18 and TRBJ1-2, is as follows: NAGVMQNPRHLVRRRGQEARLRCSPMKGHSHVYWYRQLPEEGLKFMVYLQKENIIDESGMPKERFSAEFPKEGPSILRIQQVVRGDSAAYFCASSPAGAYGYTFGSGTRLTVV.

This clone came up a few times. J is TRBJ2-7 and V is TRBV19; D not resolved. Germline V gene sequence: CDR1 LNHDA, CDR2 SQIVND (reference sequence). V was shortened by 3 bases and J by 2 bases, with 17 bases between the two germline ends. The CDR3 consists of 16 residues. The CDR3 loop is CASSIFFDQRTYEQYF. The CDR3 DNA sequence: TGTGCCAGTAGTATTTTTTTCGATCAGAGAACCTACGAGCAGTACTTC.

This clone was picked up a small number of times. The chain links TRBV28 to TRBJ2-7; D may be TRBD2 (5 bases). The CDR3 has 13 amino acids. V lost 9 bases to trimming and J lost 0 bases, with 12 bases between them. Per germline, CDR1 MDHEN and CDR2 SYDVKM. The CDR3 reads CASGRAASYEQYF. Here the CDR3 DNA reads TGTGCCAGTGGGAGAGCGGCCTCCTACGAGCAGTACTTC.

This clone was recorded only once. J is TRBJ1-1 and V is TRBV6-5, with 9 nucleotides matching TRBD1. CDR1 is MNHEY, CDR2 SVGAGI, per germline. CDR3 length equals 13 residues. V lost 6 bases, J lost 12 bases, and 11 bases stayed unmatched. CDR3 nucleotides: TGTGCCAGCAGGGCAGGGGACAGGGTGCCACCTTTCTTT. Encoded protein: CASRAGDRVPPFF.

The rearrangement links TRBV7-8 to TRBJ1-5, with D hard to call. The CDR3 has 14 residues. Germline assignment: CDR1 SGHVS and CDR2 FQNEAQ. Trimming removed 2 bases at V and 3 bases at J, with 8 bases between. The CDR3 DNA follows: TGTGCCAGCAGCTTATGGGATGCCAATCAGCCCCAGCATTTT. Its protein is CASSLWDANQPQHF.

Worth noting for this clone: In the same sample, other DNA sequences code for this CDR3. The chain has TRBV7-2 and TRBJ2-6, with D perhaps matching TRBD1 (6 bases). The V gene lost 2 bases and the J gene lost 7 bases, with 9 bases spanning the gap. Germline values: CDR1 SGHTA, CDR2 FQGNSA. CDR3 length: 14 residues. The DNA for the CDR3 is TGTGCCAGCAGCTTACTGACAGGAGCCAACGTCCTGACTTTC. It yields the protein CASSLLTGANVLTF.

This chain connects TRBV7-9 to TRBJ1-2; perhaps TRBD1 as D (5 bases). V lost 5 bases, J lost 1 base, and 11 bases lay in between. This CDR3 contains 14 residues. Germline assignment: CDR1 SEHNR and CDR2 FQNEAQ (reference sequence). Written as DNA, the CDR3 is TGTGCCAGCAGCCGGATCCAGGGTAACTATGGCTACACCTTC. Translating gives CASSRIQGNYGYTF.

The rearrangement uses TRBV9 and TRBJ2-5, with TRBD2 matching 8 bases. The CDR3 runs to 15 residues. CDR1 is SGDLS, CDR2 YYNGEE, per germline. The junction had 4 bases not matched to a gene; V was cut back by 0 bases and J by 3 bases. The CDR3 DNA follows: TGTGCCAGCAGCGTAGCAGCGGGGGTTAAAGAGACCCAGTACTTC. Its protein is CASSVAAGVKETQYF.

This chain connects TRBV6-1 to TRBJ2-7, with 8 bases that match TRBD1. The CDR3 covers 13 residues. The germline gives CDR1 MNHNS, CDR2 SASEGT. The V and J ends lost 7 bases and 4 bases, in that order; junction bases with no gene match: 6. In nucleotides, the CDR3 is TGTGCCAGCACTCGACAGGGGAGTTACGAGCAGTACTTC. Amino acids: CASTRQGSYEQYF.

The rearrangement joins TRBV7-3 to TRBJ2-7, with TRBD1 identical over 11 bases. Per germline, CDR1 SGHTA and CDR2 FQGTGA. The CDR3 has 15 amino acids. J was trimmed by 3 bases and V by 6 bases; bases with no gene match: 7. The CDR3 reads CASRKPGQGDYEQYF. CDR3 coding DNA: TGTGCCAGCAGGAAACCGGGACAGGGGGACTACGAGCAGTACTTC.

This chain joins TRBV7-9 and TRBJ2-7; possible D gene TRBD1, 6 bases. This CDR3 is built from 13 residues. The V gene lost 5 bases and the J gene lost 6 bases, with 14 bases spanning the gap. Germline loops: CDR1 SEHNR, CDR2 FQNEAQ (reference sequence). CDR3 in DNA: TGTGCCAGCAGCCTCTTACAGGGTTCCGAGCAGTACTTC. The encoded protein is CASSLLQGSEQYF.

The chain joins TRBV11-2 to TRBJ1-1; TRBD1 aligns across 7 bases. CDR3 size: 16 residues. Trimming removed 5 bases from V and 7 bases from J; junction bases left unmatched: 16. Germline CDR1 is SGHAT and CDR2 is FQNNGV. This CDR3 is CASSASAAGGRLEAFF. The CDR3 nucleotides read TGTGCCAGCAGCGCCTCTGCCGCAGGGGGAAGACTTGAAGCTTTCTTT. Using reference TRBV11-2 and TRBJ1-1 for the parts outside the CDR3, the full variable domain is EAGVAQSPRYKIIEKRQSVAFWCNPISGHATLYWYQQILGQGPKLLIQFQNNGVVDDSQLPKDRFSAERLKGVDSTLKIQPAKLEDSAVYLCASSASAAGGRLEAFFGQGTRLTVV.

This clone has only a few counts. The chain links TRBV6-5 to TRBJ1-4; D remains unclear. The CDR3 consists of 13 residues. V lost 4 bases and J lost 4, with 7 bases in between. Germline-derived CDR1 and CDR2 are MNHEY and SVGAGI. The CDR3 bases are TGTGCCAGCAGTTCAACAGATAATGAAAAACTGTTTTTT. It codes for CASSSTDNEKLFF.

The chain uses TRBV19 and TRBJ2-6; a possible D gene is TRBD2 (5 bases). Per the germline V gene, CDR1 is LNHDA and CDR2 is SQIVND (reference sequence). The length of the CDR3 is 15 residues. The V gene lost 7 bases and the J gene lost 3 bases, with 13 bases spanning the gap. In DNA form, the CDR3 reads TGTGCCAGTATTAGATCCGGGGATGGGGCCAACGTCCTGACTTTC. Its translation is CASIRSGDGANVLTF.

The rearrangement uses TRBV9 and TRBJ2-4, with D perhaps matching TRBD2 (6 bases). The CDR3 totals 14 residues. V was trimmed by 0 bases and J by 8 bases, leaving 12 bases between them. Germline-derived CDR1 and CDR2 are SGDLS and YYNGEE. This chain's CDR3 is CASSVAGGADIQYF. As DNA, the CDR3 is TGTGCCAGCAGCGTAGCCGGAGGGGCGGACATTCAGTACTTC.

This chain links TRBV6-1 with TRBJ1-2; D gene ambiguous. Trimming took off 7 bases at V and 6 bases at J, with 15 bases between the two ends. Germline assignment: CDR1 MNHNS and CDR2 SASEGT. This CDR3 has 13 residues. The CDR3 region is CASTPRYRDGYTF. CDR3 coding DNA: TGTGCCAGCACCCCAAGGTATCGGGATGGCTACACCTTC.

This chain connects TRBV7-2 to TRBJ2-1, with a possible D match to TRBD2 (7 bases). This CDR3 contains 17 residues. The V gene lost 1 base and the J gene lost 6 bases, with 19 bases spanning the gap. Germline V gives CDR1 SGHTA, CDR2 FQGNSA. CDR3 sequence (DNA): TGTGCCAGCAGCTTAGTGGGGGGGCCCATGCTATCCAATGAGCAGTTCTTC. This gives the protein CASSLVGGPMLSNEQFF.